This TCR beta chain was obtained from a study of CD8 T cells in Susac syndrome. Study-wide points: In total CD8+ repertoires, about 15 Susac-specific public clones were detected, and CD8+ TEMRA repertoires contained several. Clonal expansion of CD8+ cells in Susac peaked in TEMRA cells (and in active patients).

Patients with Susac syndrome showed fulfilment of recently defined diagnostic criteria for definite or probable disease. The authors reverse transcribed roughly 0.5 to 1 ug RNA with random hexamers. Coverage of TCR beta CDR3 amplification by immunoSEQ multiplex PCR extended to 54 Vbeta and 13 Jbeta. TCRdb re-analysed the immunoSEQ multiplex PCR reads in MiXCR, keeping a single row per CDR3 protein. The table has approximately 190,000 distinct CDR3 sequences, 95% seen once. As to this clonotype: Its specificity is unknown.

The TCR comes from a human donor with Susac syndrome. Sequencing was done on a sample of CD8+ T cells from PBMCs.

This chain's CDR3 is CASSSTGGSGLGNTEAFF. The CDR3 bases are TGTGCCAGCAGCTCCACGGGGGGCTCCGGTTTAGGGAACACTGAAGCTTTCTTT. The chain combines TRBV13 with TRBJ1-1, with D possibly being TRBD1 (6 bases). With 4 bases removed from V and 1 base from J, the gap between germline ends came to 22 bases. CDR3 size: 18 residues. Germline loops: CDR1 PRHDT, CDR2 FYEKMQ (reference sequence).